This record covers a single T cell receptor (beta chain). Antigen specificity is unknown. The record originates from a study of vaccination and CD4 T cells after COVID-19. Study information: There were six male and four female convalescents, and two of them were Hispanic. Researchers treated control cultures with a CEFX pool, an HIV-1 Nef pool, or no peptide.

The ends were cut back, 0 bases at V and 0 bases at J, with 9 bases in the middle. The CDR3 sequence is 15 residues long. Germline V gene lookup returns CDR1 SGHVS and CDR2 FNYEAQ. Specified treatment: roughly 10-day PBMC culture with coronavirus spike peptide pools or control peptides (ViraFEST assay). ViraFEST enlarged antigen-specific T cell populations with peptide pools and afterwards sequenced TCRs. Peptide pools at 9.5 to 10 ug/ml and IL-2 at 10 IU/ml were added to cultures of a few million PBMCs per well. Cultured CD4+ T cells had their DNA profiled by the Oncomine TCR Beta short-read assay. TCRdb independently ran MiXCR on the PCR reads; one entry per CDR3 protein. The data hold about 10,000 distinct CDR3 sequences, with around 55% observed a single time.

The source is a human donor who had recovered from COVID-19. The sequenced sample was CD4+ T cells from blood, cultured in vitro. V gene TRBV7-6 combines with J gene TRBJ2-7; D call uncertain. CDR3 in DNA: TGTGCCAGCAGCTTAGCGGACGGTAGCTCCTACGAGCAGTACTTC. It yields the protein CASSLADGSSYEQYF.